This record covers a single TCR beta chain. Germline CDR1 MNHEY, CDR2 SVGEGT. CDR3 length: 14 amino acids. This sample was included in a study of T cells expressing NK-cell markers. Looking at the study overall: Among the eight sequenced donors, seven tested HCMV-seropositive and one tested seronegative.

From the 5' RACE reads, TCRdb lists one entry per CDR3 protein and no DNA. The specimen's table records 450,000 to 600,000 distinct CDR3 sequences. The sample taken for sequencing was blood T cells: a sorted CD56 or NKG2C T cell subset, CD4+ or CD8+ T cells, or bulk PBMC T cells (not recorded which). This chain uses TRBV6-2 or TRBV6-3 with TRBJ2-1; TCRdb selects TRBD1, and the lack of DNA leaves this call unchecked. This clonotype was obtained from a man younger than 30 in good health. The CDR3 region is CASAAGTGDNEQFF.